A selection of T cell receptor beta chains follows, all from one sample in a study of beta chain features in type 1 diabetes. Profiled with immunoSEQ multiplex PCR; TCRdb holds only in-frame clones, not every one. The sample has 250,000 to 350,000 clones; 13% to 15% are singletons. The sample consisted of central memory CD4+ T cells from blood. The receptors originated from a man aged 30 to 45 in good health. Each CDR3 is given with its conserved first and last residue. The D gene is left open where the match is weak. Clone size is not always given. Where it is, it says once, few, many or a class for expanded clones.

CDR3 DNA | CDR3 protein | J gene | clone size | CDR3 length | V gene | D gene
TGTGCCAGCAGCTTCGCGACAGGGGCGGGGAGCAATCAGCCCCAGCATTTT | CASSFATGAGSNQPQHF | TRBJ1-5 | few | 17 | TRBV7-8 | TRBD1
TGCGCCAGCAGGGGTGGAGCCCGCACAGATACGCAGTATTTT | CASRGGARTDTQYF | TRBJ2-3 | - | 14 | TRBV5-1 | -
TGCGCCAGCAGCCAAGCAGGTAGCGGGAGCATTCATGAGCAGTTCTTC | CASSQAGSGSIHEQFF | TRBJ2-1 | - | 16 | TRBV4-3 | TRBD2
TGCGCCAGCAGCCAAGATCGATCCGGGATTTCACCCCTCCACTTT | CASSQDRSGISPLHF | TRBJ1-6 | - | 15 | TRBV4-1 | -
TGTGCCAGCAGCCGGGGATTGGGACAGGTGACTCAGCCCCAGCATTTT | CASSRGLGQVTQPQHF | TRBJ1-5 | - | 16 | TRBV28 | TRBD1
TGTGCCAGCAGGGGAGGGAGCGGTTTGATTGAGACCCAGTACTTC | CASRGGSGLIETQYF | TRBJ2-5 | few | 15 | TRBV11-3 | TRBD2
TGCGCCAGCAGCCAAGGCCGGACTAGCGGGACAGATACGCAGTATTTT | CASSQGRTSGTDTQYF | TRBJ2-3 | - | 16 | TRBV4-3 | TRBD2
TGTGCCAGCAGCGTAGGAGGGGGAAGGGATGAAAAACTGTTTTTT | CASSVGGGRDEKLFF | TRBJ1-4 | once | 15 | TRBV9 | -
TGCGCCAGCAGCGAACAGACAGGGCTGGCTAACTATGGCTACACCTTC | CASSEQTGLANYGYTF | TRBJ1-2 | - | 16 | TRBV4-3 | TRBD1
TGTGCCAGCTCACCTGGGACGGCAGACTATGGCTACACCTTC | CASSPGTADYGYTF | TRBJ1-2 | few | 14 | TRBV18 | -
TGTGCCAGCAGCATGGGGACAGGGCAGAAAGCTTTCTTT | CASSMGTGQKAFF | TRBJ1-1 | few | 13 | TRBV7-6 | TRBD1
TGTGCCAGCAGCTCTCGGACAGGGGCTAAGGACACTGAAGCTTTCTTT | CASSSRTGAKDTEAFF | TRBJ1-1 | - | 16 | TRBV7-2 | TRBD1
TGTGCCAGTTCAACGACAGAGCAAGAGACCCAGTACTTC | CASSTTEQETQYF | TRBJ2-5 | - | 13 | TRBV19 | -
TGCAGCGTTGAACTCGGGGGTGGTTGGGATACGCAGTATTTT | CSVELGGGWDTQYF | TRBJ2-3 | few | 14 | TRBV29-1 | -
TGTGCCAGCAGTCTTCGGAGGTCTAGCACAGATACGCAGTATTTT | CASSLRRSSTDTQYF | TRBJ2-3 | - | 15 | TRBV6-5 | -
TGTGCCAGCAGTTTATTAGGGCCCGGACAGGGGGCCAACCCTTTCGGAAACACCATATATTTT | CASSLLGPGQGANPFGNTIYF | TRBJ1-3 | - | 21 | TRBV27 | TRBD1
TGTGCCAGCTCACCCGGGACAGACTATGGCTACACCTTC | CASSPGTDYGYTF | TRBJ1-2 | - | 13 | TRBV18 | TRBD1
TGTGCCAGCAGGTTCGGGTCAAATCAGCCCCAGCATTTT | CASRFGSNQPQHF | TRBJ1-5 | few | 13 | TRBV6-1 | -
TGTGCCAGCATGATTAGCGGGGGGACAGATACGCAGTATTTT | CASMISGGTDTQYF | TRBJ2-3 | - | 14 | TRBV7-8 | TRBD2
TGTGCCAGCAACCCCACTAGCGGGAGTGGTGAGCAGTTCTTC | CASNPTSGSGEQFF | TRBJ2-1 | few | 14 | TRBV6-1 | TRBD2
TGTGCCAGCTCACTCCAGGACGGAGCCAATGAGCAGTTCTTC | CASSLQDGANEQFF | TRBJ2-1 | few | 14 | TRBV18 | -
TGTGCCAGTAGTAACACAGGGGGATACGAGACCCAGTACTTC | CASSNTGGYETQYF | TRBJ2-5 | - | 14 | TRBV19 | TRBD1
TGCGCCAGCAGCCAAGAGATCGGGGGCTATCAGCCCCAGCATTTT | CASSQEIGGYQPQHF | TRBJ1-5 | - | 15 | TRBV4-3 | -
TGTGCCAGCAGCTTAGCAATAAAGGCGGACAATGAGCAGTTCTTC | CASSLAIKADNEQFF | TRBJ2-1 | few | 15 | TRBV7-8 | -
TGTGCCAGCAGTTCACACAGGGAAGGTCAGCCCCAGCATTTT | CASSSHREGQPQHF | TRBJ1-5 | - | 14 | TRBV27 | -
TGCGCCAGCAGCCCGACCCCGGACAAGGAAGTACGGGCTTTCTTT | CASSPTPDKEVRAFF | TRBJ1-1 | few | 15 | TRBV5-1 | -
TGTGCCAGCAGCCCATGGGGACAGGCGCCTACAACTGGTGAAAAACTGTTTTTT | CASSPWGQAPTTGEKLFF | TRBJ1-4 | few | 18 | TRBV7-2 | TRBD1
TGCAGCGTTCGTACCGACGGGGCTCGGTCGGAAGCTTTCTTT | CSVRTDGARSEAFF | TRBJ1-1 | many | 14 | TRBV29-1 | -
TGTGCCAGCAGTATTGCGAGCGGGAGGATGGATGAGCAGTTCTTC | CASSIASGRMDEQFF | TRBJ2-1 | - | 15 | TRBV25-1 | TRBD2
TGTGCCAGTAACAAAGCGGGAGGCACCGGGGAGCTGTTTTTT | CASNKAGGTGELFF | TRBJ2-2 | - | 14 | TRBV19 | TRBD2
TGTGCCAGCAGCTTAGACGCCGCGGGTGAGACCCAGTACTTC | CASSLDAAGETQYF | TRBJ2-5 | few | 14 | TRBV11-2 | -